The 19 T cell receptor beta chains reported below all come from one sample, sequenced in a study of shared clonotypes between healthy human individuals. Repertoires were generated with immunoSEQ multiplex PCR, while TCRdb's copy carries only in-frame clones and drops some. Of some 2,500,000 clones listed, 93% are singletons. Sample: naive CD4+ T cells from PBMCs. Indicated subset: CD45RA+ positively selected. The receptors come from a man between 18 and 35 years old in good health. Some clones in this sample may be carry-over from other donors' samples.

V usage is TRBV28 and J usage is TRBJ1-5, with 8 bases fitting TRBD1. The ends lost 2 bases at V and 2 bases at J; junction bases unmatched: 5. The CDR3 is 16 amino acids. Germline V CDR1 and CDR2: MDHEN, SYDVKM. The CDR3 sequence is CASSLGQGSGNQPQHF. CDR3 sequence (DNA): TGTGCCAGCAGTTTAGGACAGGGATCGGGCAATCAGCCCCAGCATTTT. The full variable domain, its missing parts supplied by reference TRBV28 and TRBJ1-5, is DVKVTQSSRYLVKRTGEKVFLECVQDMDHENMFWYRQDPGLGLRLIYFSYDVKMKEKGDIPEGYSVSREKKERFSLILESASTNQTSMYLCASSLGQGSGNQPQHFGDGTRLSIL.

About this clone itself: This sample includes further DNA sequences coding for the same CDR3. The rearrangement uses TRBV18 and TRBJ2-7; D remains ambiguous. The V and J ends lost 1 base and 1 base respectively, with 5 bases between them. Germline assignment: CDR1 KGHSH and CDR2 LQKENI. The CDR3 has 13 amino acids. In DNA form, the CDR3 reads TGTGCCAGCTCACCACGTAGTTCCTACGAGCAGTACTTC. It specifies CASSPRSSYEQYF. Full variable domain (rest looked up from reference TRBV18 and TRBJ2-7): NAGVMQNPRHLVRRRGQEARLRCSPMKGHSHVYWYRQLPEEGLKFMVYLQKENIIDESGMPKERFSAEFPKEGPSILRIQQVVRGDSAAYFCASSPRSSYEQYFGPGTRLTVT.

The CDR3 spells CASSFPGGVFQETQYF. DNA for the CDR3: TGTGCCAGCAGTTTCCCGGGGGGCGTCTTCCAAGAGACCCAGTACTTC. The gene calls are TRBV28 and TRBJ2-5, with D possibly TRBD2 on 7 matching bases. This CDR3 contains 16 residues. The germline V and J ends were trimmed by 3 bases and 1 base, with 15 bases remaining between them. CDR1 MDHEN and CDR2 SYDVKM come from the germline V gene.

In its sample, this clone was seen a few times. The rearrangement links TRBV19 to TRBJ1-1; D uncertain. Trimming stripped 4 bases from V and 0 bases from J, with 9 bases between. Germline CDR1 and CDR2: LNHDA and SQIVND (reference sequence). The CDR3 has 14 residues. The CDR3 nucleotides read TGTGCCAGTAGTAAGGTCGGTTTGAACACTGAAGCTTTCTTT. This codes for CASSKVGLNTEAFF.

Comments on this clone: Additional DNA sequences in this sample encode the identical CDR3. The gene calls are TRBV29-1 and TRBJ1-3; no clear D gene. The CDR3 sequence is 12 residues long. Deletions cut 3 bases from V and 0 bases from J, with 3 bases between. From germline, CDR1 is SQVTM and CDR2 ANQGSEA. DNA of the CDR3: TGCAGCGTTGAGTTCTCTGGAAACACCATATATTTT. It yields the protein CSVEFSGNTIYF.

The chain links TRBV11-3 to TRBJ2-7, with D perhaps matching TRBD1 or TRBD2 (5 bases each). The germline V gene encodes CDR1 SGHNT and CDR2 YENEEA. Trimming took off 0 bases at V and 3 bases at J, with 9 bases between the two ends. The CDR3 spans 14 residues. The CDR3 loop is CASSLDGGGYEQYF. CDR3 bases: TGTGCCAGCAGCTTAGATGGTGGGGGCTACGAGCAGTACTTC.

V usage is TRBV19 and J usage is TRBJ2-5; D is unclear. The V and J ends lost 0 bases and 6 bases respectively, with 5 bases between them. Germline V gene lookup returns CDR1 LNHDA and CDR2 SQIVND (reference sequence). The CDR3 runs 12 residues. The CDR3, as DNA: TGTGCCAGTAGTATAGAGGGGAAGACCCAGTACTTC. Translating gives CASSIEGKTQYF.

The CDR3, as DNA: TGTGCCAGCAGCCCGACACGGACTAGCGAAAGAAAGTACTTC. Encoded protein: CASSPTRTSERKYF. The gene calls are TRBV11-2 and TRBJ2-7, with 9 bases aligning to TRBD2. In germline, CDR1 is SGHAT, CDR2 FQNNGV. This CDR3 contains 14 residues. V lost 5 bases, J lost 11 bases, and 13 bases stayed unmatched.

The chain carries TRBV11-3 and TRBJ2-6; possible D gene TRBD1, 7 bases. The CDR3 is 15 residues long. The V and J ends lost 6 bases and 6 bases respectively, with 15 bases between them. Germline CDR1 is SGHNT and CDR2 is YENEEA. DNA for the CDR3: TGTGCCAGCAGTCAGGGGGGCGGAGCGGCCAACGTCCTGACTTTC. This encodes CASSQGGGAANVLTF.

The rearrangement uses TRBV7-9 and TRBJ1-1; weak D call: TRBD1 (5 bases). V dropped 8 bases and J dropped 0 bases, with 16 bases sitting between them. The germline V gene encodes CDR1 SEHNR and CDR2 FQNEAQ (reference sequence). The CDR3 is 15 residues long. DNA of the CDR3: TGTGCCAGCCGAGGGGACGTTAAAATGAACACTGAAGCTTTCTTT. Translated, it gives CASRGDVKMNTEAFF.

The rearrangement joins TRBV18 to TRBJ1-1; D is possibly TRBD1 (6 bases). The V end lost 6 bases, the J end lost 11 bases, and 31 bases lay between the germline ends. This CDR3 is 17 amino acids long. CDR1 and CDR2 (germline): KGHSH, LQKENI. In DNA form, the CDR3 reads TGTGCCAGCTCCCTAAACGCCCCCGGGACAAATTACCTCGGGGCTTTCTTT. Translated: CASSLNAPGTNYLGAFF.

Details on this clone: The same CDR3 also results from other DNA sequences found in this sample. The V call is TRBV6-5, the J call TRBJ2-2, with D tentatively TRBD1 (5 bases). The germline V gene encodes CDR1 MNHEY and CDR2 SVGAGI. The CDR3 covers 14 residues. Trimming removed 2 bases from V and 1 base from J, with 5 bases in between. The CDR3 coding sequence is TGTGCCAGCAGTTACAGGGGGAACACCGGGGAGCTGTTTTTT. This translates into CASSYRGNTGELFF.

This clone occurred once. The J gene is TRBJ2-7, the V gene TRBV10-1; D gene uncertain. Germline lookup yields CDR1 WNHNN and CDR2 SYGVQD (reference sequence). CDR3 length: 15 residues. With 0 bases removed from V and 5 bases from J, the gap between germline ends came to 14 bases. Here the CDR3 reads CASSESASFFDEQYF. Here the CDR3 DNA reads TGCGCCAGCAGTGAGTCGGCCAGTTTTTTTGACGAGCAGTACTTC.

The chain joins TRBV28 to TRBJ1-2; 8 bases are shared with TRBD1. The germline gives CDR1 MDHEN, CDR2 SYDVKM. With 2 bases clipped from V and 6 bases from J, the junction kept 11 bases outside the gene matches. The CDR3 is 16 residues long. The CDR3 loop is CASSLTGGRRSHGYTF. The CDR3, as DNA: TGTGCCAGCAGTTTAACAGGGGGAAGACGTTCTCATGGCTACACCTTC.

This clone showed up just once. This rearrangement joins TRBV10-3 to TRBJ2-3; either TRBD1 or TRBD2 may fit D (6 bases each). There are 16 residues in the CDR3. Germline V gene sequence: CDR1 ENHRY, CDR2 SYGVKD. V dropped 0 bases and J dropped 3 bases, with 13 bases sitting between them. For the CDR3, the DNA is TGTGCCATCAGTGAGTCAGGGGGGTTTGAGACAGATACGCAGTATTTT. Translating it yields CAISESGGFETDTQYF.

This chain links TRBV6-1 with TRBJ2-7; D unclear. The V and J ends lost 6 bases and 3 bases respectively, with 9 bases between them. Germline V CDR1 and CDR2: MNHNS, SASEGT. This CDR3 region has 12 residues. The CDR3 here is CASRYSFYEQYF. CDR3 DNA: TGTGCCAGCAGGTACAGCTTCTACGAGCAGTACTTC.

This chain links TRBV25-1 with TRBJ2-1; 12 bases fit TRBD2. The germline V gene encodes CDR1 MGHDK and CDR2 SYGVNS. The CDR3 consists of 15 residues. With V trimmed by 4 bases and J by 5 bases, 3 bases remained unmatched. This CDR3 is CASSATSGSNNEQFF. The CDR3 nucleotides are TGTGCCAGCAGTGCGACTAGCGGGAGCAACAATGAGCAGTTCTTC.

The CDR3 spells CASHLGLPGNTIYF. The DNA for the CDR3 is TGTGCCAGCCATCTAGGGCTCCCGGGAAACACCATATATTTT. The rearrangement uses TRBV11-2 and TRBJ1-3; D gene ambiguous. Looked up from germline, CDR1 is SGHAT and CDR2 is FQNNGV. This CDR3 is built from 14 residues. The germline V and J ends were trimmed by 8 bases and 4 bases, with 15 bases remaining between them.

CDR3 residues: CASSSRDRGRYGYTF. The CDR3 nucleotides are TGTGCCAGCAGTTCCCGGGACAGGGGCCGATATGGCTACACCTTC. The chain has TRBV27 and TRBJ1-2; 10 positions agree with TRBD1. The CDR3 covers 15 residues. Trimming cost V 4 bases and J 5 bases; bases outside gene matches: 7. Germline V lookup: CDR1 MNHEY, CDR2 SMNVEV (reference sequence).